This T cell receptor (beta chain) stems from a study of cytomegalovirus exposure and HLA in healthy donors. This CDR3 has 15 amino acids. Germline V lookup: CDR1 KGHSY, CDR2 FQNENV. The V and J ends lost 1 base and 2 bases respectively, with 11 bases between them. Broader study findings: Later analysis associated a missense DCLRE1C variant with TCR beta V- and J-gene trimming.

Comments on this clone: The antigen remains undetermined.

This PCR relied on a set of 60 Vbeta primers and 13 Jbeta primers. Profiling relied on immunoSEQ multiplex PCR, and the TCRdb table lists in-frame clones only, not all of them. The sample consists of 200,000 or so clones, about four fifths of them appearing once. The chain is built from TRBV16 and TRBJ2-5; a possible D gene is TRBD2 (5 bases). This clonotype originated in a woman aged 25 to 39 in good health and CMV-seropositive. Sequenced input: PBMCs. CDR3 sequence reads: CASSQYGTGQETQYF. CDR3 DNA sequence: TGTGCCAGCAGCCAATATGGTACGGGACAAGAGACCCAGTACTTC.